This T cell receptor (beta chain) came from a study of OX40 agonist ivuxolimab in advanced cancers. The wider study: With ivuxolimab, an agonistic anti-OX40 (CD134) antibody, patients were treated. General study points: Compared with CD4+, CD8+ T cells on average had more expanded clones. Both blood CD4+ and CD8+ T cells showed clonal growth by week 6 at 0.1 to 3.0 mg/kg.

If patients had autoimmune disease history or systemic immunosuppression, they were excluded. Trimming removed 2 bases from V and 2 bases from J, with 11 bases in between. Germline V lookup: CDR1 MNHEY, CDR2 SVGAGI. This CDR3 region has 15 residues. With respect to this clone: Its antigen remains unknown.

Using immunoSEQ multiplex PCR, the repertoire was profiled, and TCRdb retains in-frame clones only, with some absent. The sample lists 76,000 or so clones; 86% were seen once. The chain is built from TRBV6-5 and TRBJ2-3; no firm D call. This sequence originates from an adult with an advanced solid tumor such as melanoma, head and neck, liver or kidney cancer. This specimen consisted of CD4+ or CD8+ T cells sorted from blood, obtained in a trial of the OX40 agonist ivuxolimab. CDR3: CASSYPGSSTDTQYF. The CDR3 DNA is TGTGCCAGCAGTTACCCAGGTTCGTCCACAGATACGCAGTATTTT.